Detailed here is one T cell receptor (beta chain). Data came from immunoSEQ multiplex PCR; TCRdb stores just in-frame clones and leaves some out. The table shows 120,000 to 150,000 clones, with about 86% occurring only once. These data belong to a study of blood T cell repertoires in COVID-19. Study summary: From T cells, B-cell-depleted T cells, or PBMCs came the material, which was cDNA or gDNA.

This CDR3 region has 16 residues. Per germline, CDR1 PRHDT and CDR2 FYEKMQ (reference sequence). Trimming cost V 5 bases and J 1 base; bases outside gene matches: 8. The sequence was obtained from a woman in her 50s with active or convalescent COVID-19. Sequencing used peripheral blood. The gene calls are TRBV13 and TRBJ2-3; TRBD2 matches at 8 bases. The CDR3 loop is CASSVRSGGGTDTQYF. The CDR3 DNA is TGTGCCAGCAGCGTACGGAGCGGGGGCGGCACAGATACGCAGTATTTT.